This T cell receptor (beta chain) was sequenced in a study of technical replicates of blood from a handful of donors. V was clipped by 5 bases and J by 4 bases; unmatched bases: 7. The CDR3 loop spans 14 amino acids. Germline CDR1 reads MNHEY; CDR2 reads SVGAGI. Repertoires were generated with immunoSEQ multiplex PCR, while TCRdb's copy carries only in-frame clones and drops some. The sample consists of 65,000 to 95,000 clones, 95% to 97% of them appearing once. The chain carries TRBV6-5 and TRBJ1-2; 7 nucleotides align to TRBD1. The material sequenced was T cells isolated from PBMCs. The origin of this receptor is a human donor in good health. The DNA for the CDR3 is TGTGCCAGCAGTGCACAGGGGCTATTCTATGGCTACACCTTC. It yields the protein CASSAQGLFYGYTF.